This entry concerns a single TCR beta chain. The data originate from a study of blood T cell repertoires in COVID-19. Study as a whole: Whether acute or convalescent, the COVID-19 samples came from the United States, Italy and Spain.

TCRdb's table, derived via immunoSEQ multiplex PCR, lists solely in-frame clones and lacks some. The sample has hundreds of thousands of clones; about 88% are singletons. After removal of 1 base from V and 1 base from J, the junction contained 5 bases not matched to a gene. The CDR3 runs 17 residues. CDR1 and CDR2 (germline): SGHTA, FQGTGA. This chain joins TRBV7-3 and TRBJ2-2, with 8 bases fitting TRBD2. This TCR came from a human donor in a cohort sampled during active COVID-19. Sequenced sample: peripheral blood. The CDR3: CASSLSASGLNTGELFF. The CDR3 region has the DNA TGTGCCAGCAGCTTAAGTGCTAGCGGGCTGAACACCGGGGAGCTGTTTTTT.